Here is one T cell receptor beta chain with its context. This specimen comes from a study of shared clonotypes between healthy human individuals. Looked up from germline, CDR1 is MNHEY and CDR2 is SMNVEV (reference sequence). The ends were cut back, 2 bases at V and 6 bases at J, with 7 bases in the middle. This CDR3 spans 13 amino acids. Positive CCR7 selection of CD45RO-negative cells yielded the naive CD8 cells, and terminally differentiated effector memory CD45RA+ cells were excluded. Original methodology: Quality scores were absent from the junction-only immunoSEQ sequences, so filtering differed. Profiled with immunoSEQ multiplex PCR; TCRdb holds only in-frame clones, not every one. Clonal size and the V and J genes are those of that table, whereas D and trimming came from the DNA. Of about 2.1 million clones in the sample, 93% were seen once.

The V and J genes are TRBV27 and TRBJ2-2, with a possible D match to TRBD2 (5 bases). The material sequenced was naive CD8+ T cells from PBMCs. The clonotype was recovered from a man aged 18 to 35 in good health. Some clones in this sample may be carry-over from other donors' samples. CDR3 residues: CASSLTRAGELFF. Written as DNA, the CDR3 is TGTGCCAGCAGTTTAACGAGGGCCGGGGAGCTGTTTTTT.